This is a list of T cell receptor beta chains from one sample in a study of control samples from healthy donors and cancer patients. TCRdb keeps only in-frame clones here, not all; method: immunoSEQ multiplex PCR. This repertoire shows 100,000 or so clones, 92% found once; its top ten account for 2.5%. The sequencing sample was made of blood. The receptors derive from a woman younger than 30 in good health. The CDR3 runs from the conserved cysteine through the conserved F or W. D genes are given only for firm matches. Clone sizes are given selectively: once, few, many, or a class where the clone is expanded.

clone size: -
J gene: TRBJ2-1
D gene: -
V gene: TRBV11-3
CDR3 protein: CASSLDTFIGIEQFF
CDR3 DNA: TGTGCCAGCAGCTTAGATACCTTCATAGGCATTGAGCAGTTCTTC

clone size: few
J gene: TRBJ2-5
D gene: TRBD2
V gene: TRBV10-2
CDR3 protein: CASLGLVGETQYF
CDR3 DNA: TGCGCCAGCCTAGGACTAGTGGGAGAGACCCAGTACTTC

clone size: -
J gene: TRBJ2-3
D gene: -
V gene: TRBV7-9
CDR3 protein: CASSLGRERATNTQYF
CDR3 DNA: TGTGCCAGCAGCTTAGGTCGCGAGCGGGCCACAAATACGCAGTATTTT

clone size: -
J gene: TRBJ1-1
D gene: TRBD1
V gene: TRBV18
CDR3 protein: CASSPRTGPGTNTEAFF
CDR3 DNA: TGTGCCAGCTCACCTCGGACAGGGCCGGGGACAAACACTGAAGCTTTCTTT

clone size: -
J gene: TRBJ2-7
D gene: TRBD1
V gene: TRBV24-1
CDR3 protein: CATSDPTTGTYEQYF
CDR3 DNA: TGTGCCACCAGTGACCCGACGACAGGGACCTACGAGCAGTACTTC

clone size: -
J gene: TRBJ2-5
D gene: TRBD2
V gene: TRBV10-1
CDR3 protein: CASSKLAGGTQETQYF
CDR3 DNA: TGCGCCAGCAGTAAATTAGCGGGGGGCACCCAAGAGACCCAGTACTTC

clone size: -
J gene: TRBJ1-1
D gene: -
V gene: TRBV4-3
CDR3 protein: CASSFIWDGLNTEAFF
CDR3 DNA: TGCGCCAGCAGCTTTATCTGGGACGGCTTGAACACTGAAGCTTTCTTT

clone size: -
J gene: TRBJ2-7
D gene: -
V gene: TRBV5-1
CDR3 protein: CASSLGAGGSYEQYF
CDR3 DNA: TGCGCCAGCAGCTTGGGGGCAGGAGGCTCCTACGAGCAGTACTTC

clone size: -
J gene: TRBJ1-1
D gene: -
V gene: TRBV27
CDR3 protein: CASSAQQFFMNTEAFF
CDR3 DNA: TGTGCCAGCAGTGCCCAACAGTTTTTCATGAACACTGAAGCTTTCTTT

clone size: -
J gene: TRBJ2-6
D gene: -
V gene: TRBV19
CDR3 protein: CASTYSGANVLTF
CDR3 DNA: TGTGCCAGTACCTACTCTGGGGCCAACGTCCTGACTTTC

clone size: -
J gene: TRBJ1-5
D gene: -
V gene: TRBV27
CDR3 protein: CASSPSGYSNQPQHF
CDR3 DNA: TGTGCCAGCAGTCCGTCAGGGTATAGCAATCAGCCCCAGCATTTT

clone size: -
J gene: TRBJ2-1
D gene: TRBD1
V gene: TRBV7-2
CDR3 protein: CASSLLSTGFSSSYNEQFF
CDR3 DNA: TGTGCCAGCAGCCTTCTCTCGACAGGGTTCTCGAGCTCCTACAATGAGCAGTTCTTC

clone size: -
J gene: TRBJ2-2
D gene: TRBD1
V gene: TRBV4-2
CDR3 protein: CASSQGPTGVITGELFF
CDR3 DNA: TGTGCCAGCAGCCAGGGCCCGACAGGGGTAATAACCGGGGAGCTGTTTTTT

clone size: -
J gene: TRBJ2-5
D gene: -
V gene: TRBV27
CDR3 protein: CASSRDRQETQYF
CDR3 DNA: TGTGCCAGCAGTAGGGACCGACAAGAGACCCAGTACTTC

clone size: -
J gene: TRBJ2-5
D gene: -
V gene: TRBV21-1
CDR3 protein: CASSGREKETQYF
CDR3 DNA: TGTGCCAGCAGCGGAAGAGAGAAAGAGACCCAGTACTTC

clone size: -
J gene: TRBJ1-1
D gene: -
V gene: TRBV12-3/TRBV12-4
CDR3 protein: CASSLKRDTEAFF
CDR3 DNA: TGTGCCAGCAGTTTAAAACGCGACACTGAAGCTTTCTTT

clone size: -
J gene: TRBJ1-5
D gene: -
V gene: TRBV27
CDR3 protein: CATMDRLQSQPQHF
CDR3 DNA: TGTGCCACCATGGACAGACTACAGAGTCAGCCCCAGCATTTT

clone size: -
J gene: TRBJ1-2
D gene: -
V gene: TRBV19
CDR3 protein: CASSMELYGYTF
CDR3 DNA: TGTGCCAGTAGTATGGAGCTTTATGGCTACACCTTC

clone size: -
J gene: TRBJ2-7
D gene: TRBD1
V gene: TRBV5-4
CDR3 protein: CASSPAGQGITYEQYF
CDR3 DNA: TGTGCCAGCAGCCCTGCGGGACAGGGAATTACCTACGAGCAGTACTTC

clone size: -
J gene: TRBJ2-3
D gene: -
V gene: TRBV12-3/TRBV12-4
CDR3 protein: CASSLGFSDTQYF
CDR3 DNA: TGTGCCAGCAGTTTAGGTTTCTCAGATACGCAGTATTTT